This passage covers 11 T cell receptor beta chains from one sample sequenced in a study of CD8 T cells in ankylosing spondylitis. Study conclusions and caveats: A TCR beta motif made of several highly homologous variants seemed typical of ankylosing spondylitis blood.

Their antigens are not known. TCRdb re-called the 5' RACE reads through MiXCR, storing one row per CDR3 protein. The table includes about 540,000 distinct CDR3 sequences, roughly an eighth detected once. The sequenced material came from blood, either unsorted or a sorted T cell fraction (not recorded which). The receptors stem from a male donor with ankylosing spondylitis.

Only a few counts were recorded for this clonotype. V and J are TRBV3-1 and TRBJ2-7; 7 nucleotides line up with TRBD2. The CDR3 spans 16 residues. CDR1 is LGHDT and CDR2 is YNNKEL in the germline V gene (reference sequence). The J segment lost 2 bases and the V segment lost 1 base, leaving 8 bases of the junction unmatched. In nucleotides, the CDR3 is TGTGCCAGCAGCCAAGGGTTCGCGGGAGAACCCTACGAGCAGTACGTC. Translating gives CASSQGFAGEPYEQYV.

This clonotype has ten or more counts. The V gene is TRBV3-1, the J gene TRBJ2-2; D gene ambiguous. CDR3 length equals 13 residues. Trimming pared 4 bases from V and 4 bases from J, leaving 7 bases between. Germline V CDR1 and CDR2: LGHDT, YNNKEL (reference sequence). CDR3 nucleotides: TGTGCCAGCAGCCTTAGTATCACCGGGGAGCTGTTTTTT. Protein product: CASSLSITGELFF.

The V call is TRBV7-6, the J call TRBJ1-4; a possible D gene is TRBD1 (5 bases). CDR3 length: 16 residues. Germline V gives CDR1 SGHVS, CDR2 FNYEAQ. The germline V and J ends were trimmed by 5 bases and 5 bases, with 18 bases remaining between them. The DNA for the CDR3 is TGTGCCAGCAGCGGATGGCGACAGACTCAAAATGAAAAACTGTTTTTT. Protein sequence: CASSGWRQTQNEKLFF.

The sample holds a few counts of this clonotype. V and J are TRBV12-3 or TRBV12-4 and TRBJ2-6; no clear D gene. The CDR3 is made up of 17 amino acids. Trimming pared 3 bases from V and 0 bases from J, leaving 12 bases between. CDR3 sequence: CASSFNGLYSGANVLTF. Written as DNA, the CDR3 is TGTGCCAGCAGTTTTAACGGGCTATACTCTGGGGCCAACGTCCTGACTTTC.

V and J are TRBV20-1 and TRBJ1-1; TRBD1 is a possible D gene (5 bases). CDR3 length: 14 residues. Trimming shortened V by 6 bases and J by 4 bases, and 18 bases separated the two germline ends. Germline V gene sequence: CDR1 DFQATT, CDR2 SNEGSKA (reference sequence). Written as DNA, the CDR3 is TGCAGTGCCAAGGGATCGACGGGGGGCACTGAAGCTTTCTTT. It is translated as CSAKGSTGGTEAFF.

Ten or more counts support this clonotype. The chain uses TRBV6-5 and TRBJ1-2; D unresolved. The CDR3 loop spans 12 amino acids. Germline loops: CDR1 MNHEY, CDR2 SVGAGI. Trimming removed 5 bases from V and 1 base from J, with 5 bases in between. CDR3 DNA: TGTGCCAGCAGTCGCGATAACTATGGCTACACCTTC. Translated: CASSRDNYGYTF.

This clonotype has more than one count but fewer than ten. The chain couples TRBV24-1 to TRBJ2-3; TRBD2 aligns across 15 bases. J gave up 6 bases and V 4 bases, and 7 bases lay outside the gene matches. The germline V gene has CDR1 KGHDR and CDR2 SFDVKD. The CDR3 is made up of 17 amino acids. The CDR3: CATSDEGLAGGGDTQYF. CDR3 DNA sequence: TGTGCCACCAGTGACGAGGGACTAGCGGGAGGAGGGGATACGCAGTATTTT.

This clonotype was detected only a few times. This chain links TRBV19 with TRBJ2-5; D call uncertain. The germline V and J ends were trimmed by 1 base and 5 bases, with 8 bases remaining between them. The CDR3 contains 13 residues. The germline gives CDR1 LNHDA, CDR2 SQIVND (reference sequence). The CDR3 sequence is CASSIGSRETQYF. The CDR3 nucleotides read TGTGCCAGTAGTATAGGTTCCCGGGAGACCCAGTACTTC.

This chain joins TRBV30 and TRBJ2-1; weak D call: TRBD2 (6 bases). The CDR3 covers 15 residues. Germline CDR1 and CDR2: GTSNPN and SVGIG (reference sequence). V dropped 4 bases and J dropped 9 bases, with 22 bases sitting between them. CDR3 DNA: TGTGCCTGGAATCCGGGGGTAGCGGTCGGGAGTGAGCAGTTCTTC. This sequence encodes CAWNPGVAVGSEQFF.

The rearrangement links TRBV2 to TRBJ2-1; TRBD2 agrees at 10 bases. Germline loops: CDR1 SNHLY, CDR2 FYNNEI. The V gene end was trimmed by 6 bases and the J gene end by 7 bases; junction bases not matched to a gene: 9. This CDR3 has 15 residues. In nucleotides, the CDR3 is TGTGCCAGCAGCGACAGCGGGAGGGCTGAAAATGAGCAGTTCTTC. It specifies CASSDSGRAENEQFF.

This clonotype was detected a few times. CDR3 sequence reads: CASSEEAGDSYEQYF. The CDR3 nucleotides read TGTGCCAGCAGTGAAGAGGCAGGGGACTCCTACGAGCAGTACTTC. This chain links TRBV2 with TRBJ2-7; possibly TRBD1 for D (6 bases). CDR1 is SNHLY and CDR2 is FYNNEI in the germline V gene. Between the trimmed V and J ends, which lost 1 base and 0 bases, there was a span of 10 bases. The CDR3 covers 15 residues.